This TCR beta chain emerged from a study of blood T cell repertoires in COVID-19. CDR1 and CDR2 (germline): SGHTA, FQGNSA. This CDR3 contains 16 residues. V dropped 5 bases and J dropped 0 bases, with 13 bases sitting between them. Assay: immunoSEQ multiplex PCR; the TCRdb copy retains only in-frame clones and omits some. There are 80,000 to 95,000 clones in the sample; about four fifths occur only once, and roughly 10% lies in the top ten. The sequencing input was peripheral blood. The chain carries TRBV7-2 and TRBJ1-4; D perhaps matches TRBD1 (6 bases). This clonotype originated in a woman aged 80 or over with acute or convalescent COVID-19. Written as DNA, the CDR3 is TGTGCCAGCAGCCCTGGACAGCGCGCAACTAATGAAAAACTGTTTTTT. This encodes CASSPGQRATNEKLFF.